This T cell receptor (beta chain) was found in a study of PD-1 blockade in classical Hodgkin lymphoma. The time point here: newly diagnosed, previously untreated cHL patient sample. The data were produced by immunoSEQ multiplex PCR, yet TCRdb's version contains in-frame clones alone and is incomplete. The sample consists of roughly 68,000 clones, about 93% of them appearing once. The V and J ends lost 4 bases and 5 bases, in that order; junction bases with no gene match: 6. Looked up from germline, CDR1 is SGHVS and CDR2 is FQNEAQ. The CDR3 contains 16 residues. The receptor's source is a human donor with classical Hodgkin lymphoma. The sequenced sample consisted of peripheral blood mononuclear cells (PBMCs). The rearrangement uses TRBV7-8 and TRBJ2-1; 12 bases are a match to TRBD2. CDR3 DNA: TGTGCCAGCAGCTCCTCTAGCGGGAGGGTTAACAATGAGCAGTTCTTC. It specifies CASSSSSGRVNNEQFF.